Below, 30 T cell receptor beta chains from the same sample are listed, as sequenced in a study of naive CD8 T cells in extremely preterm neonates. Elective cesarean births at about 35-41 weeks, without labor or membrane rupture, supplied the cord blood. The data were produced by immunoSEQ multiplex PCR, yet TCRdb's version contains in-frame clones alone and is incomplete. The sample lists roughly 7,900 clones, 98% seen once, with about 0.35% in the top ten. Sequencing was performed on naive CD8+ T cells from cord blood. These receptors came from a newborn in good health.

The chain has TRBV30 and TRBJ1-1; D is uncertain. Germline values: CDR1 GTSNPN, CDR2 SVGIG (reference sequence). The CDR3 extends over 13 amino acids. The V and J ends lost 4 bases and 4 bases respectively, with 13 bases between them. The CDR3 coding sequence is TGTGCCTGGAATGTGGGTCCGGGCACTGAAGCTTTCTTT. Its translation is CAWNVGPGTEAFF.

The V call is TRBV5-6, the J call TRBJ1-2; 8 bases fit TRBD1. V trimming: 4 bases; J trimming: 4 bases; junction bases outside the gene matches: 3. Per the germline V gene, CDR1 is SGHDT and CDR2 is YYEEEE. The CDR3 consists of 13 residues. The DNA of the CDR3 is TGTGCCAGCAGCCCGGGACAGGTCTATGGCTACACCTTC. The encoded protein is CASSPGQVYGYTF. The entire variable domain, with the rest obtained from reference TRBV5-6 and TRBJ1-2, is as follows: DAGVTQSPTHLIKTRGQQVTLRCSPKSGHDTVSWYQQALGQGPQFIFQYYEEEERQRGNFPDRFSGHQFPNYSSELNVNALLLGDSALYLCASSPGQVYGYTFGSGTRLTVV.

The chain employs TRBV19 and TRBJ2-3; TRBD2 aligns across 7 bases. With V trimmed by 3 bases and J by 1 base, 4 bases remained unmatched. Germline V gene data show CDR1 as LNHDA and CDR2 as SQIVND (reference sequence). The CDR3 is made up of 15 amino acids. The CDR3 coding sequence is TGTGCCAGTAGTATTACGGGGGGAGGCACAGATACGCAGTATTTT. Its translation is CASSITGGGTDTQYF. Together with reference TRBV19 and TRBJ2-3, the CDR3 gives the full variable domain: DGGITQSPKYLFRKEGQNVTLSCEQNLNHDAMYWYRQDPGQGLRLIYYSQIVNDFQKGDIAEGYSVSREKKESFPLTVTSAQKNPTAFYLCASSITGGGTDTQYFGPGTRLTVL.

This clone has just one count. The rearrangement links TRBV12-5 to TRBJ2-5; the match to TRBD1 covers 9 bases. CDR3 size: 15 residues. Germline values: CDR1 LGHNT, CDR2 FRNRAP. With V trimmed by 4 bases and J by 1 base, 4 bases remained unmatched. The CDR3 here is CASGWVDRGQETQYF. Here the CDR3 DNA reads TGTGCTAGTGGTTGGGTGGACAGGGGCCAAGAGACCCAGTACTTC.

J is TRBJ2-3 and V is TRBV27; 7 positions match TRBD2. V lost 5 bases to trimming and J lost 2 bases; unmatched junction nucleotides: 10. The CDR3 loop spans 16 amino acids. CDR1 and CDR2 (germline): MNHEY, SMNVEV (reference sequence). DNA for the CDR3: TGTGCCAGCAGTCCGAGGGACTACCAGCACACAGATACGCAGTATTTT. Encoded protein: CASSPRDYQHTDTQYF.

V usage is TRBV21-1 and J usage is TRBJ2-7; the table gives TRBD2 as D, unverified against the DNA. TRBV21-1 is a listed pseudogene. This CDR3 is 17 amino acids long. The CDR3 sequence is CASTPPGRPTCHYEQYF. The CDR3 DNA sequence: TGTGCCAGCACCCCCCCGGGGAGGCCCACCTGTCATTACGAGCAGTACTTC.

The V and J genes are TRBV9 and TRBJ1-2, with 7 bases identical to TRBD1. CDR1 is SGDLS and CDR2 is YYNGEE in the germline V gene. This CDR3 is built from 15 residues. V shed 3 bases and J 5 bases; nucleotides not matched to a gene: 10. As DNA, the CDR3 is TGTGCCAGCAGCGCCCCGACAGGGAAGGGGTATGGCTACACCTTC. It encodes CASSAPTGKGYGYTF. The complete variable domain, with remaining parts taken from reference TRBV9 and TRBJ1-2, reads DSGVTQTPKHLITATGQRVTLRCSPRSGDLSVYWYQQSLDQGLQFLIQYYNGEERAKGNILERFSAQQFPDLHSELNLSSLELGDSALYFCASSAPTGKGYGYTFGSGTRLTVV.

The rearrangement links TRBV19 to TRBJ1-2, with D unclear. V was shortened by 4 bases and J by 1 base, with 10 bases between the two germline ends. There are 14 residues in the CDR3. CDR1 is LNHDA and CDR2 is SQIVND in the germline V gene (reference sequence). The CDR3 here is CASSNYQNNYGYTF. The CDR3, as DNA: TGTGCCAGTAGTAACTATCAAAATAACTATGGCTACACCTTC.

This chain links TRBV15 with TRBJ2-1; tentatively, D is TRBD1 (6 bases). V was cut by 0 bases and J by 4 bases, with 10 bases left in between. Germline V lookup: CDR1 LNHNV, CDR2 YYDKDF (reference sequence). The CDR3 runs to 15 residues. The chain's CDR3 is CATSRERTVYNEQFF. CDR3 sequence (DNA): TGTGCCACCAGCAGAGAAAGGACAGTTTACAATGAGCAGTTCTTC. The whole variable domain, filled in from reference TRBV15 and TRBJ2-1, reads DAMVIQNPRYQVTQFGKPVTLSCSQTLNHNVMYWYQQKSSQAPKLLFHYYDKDFNNEADTPDNFQSRRPNTSFCFLDIRSPGLGDTAMYLCATSRERTVYNEQFFGPGTRLTVL.

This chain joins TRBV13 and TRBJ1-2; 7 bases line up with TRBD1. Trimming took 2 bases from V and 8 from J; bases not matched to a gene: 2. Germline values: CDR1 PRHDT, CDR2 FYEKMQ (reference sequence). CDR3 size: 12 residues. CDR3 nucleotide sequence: TGTGCCAGCAGCTTAAACAGGGGAGGCTACACCTTC. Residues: CASSLNRGGYTF.

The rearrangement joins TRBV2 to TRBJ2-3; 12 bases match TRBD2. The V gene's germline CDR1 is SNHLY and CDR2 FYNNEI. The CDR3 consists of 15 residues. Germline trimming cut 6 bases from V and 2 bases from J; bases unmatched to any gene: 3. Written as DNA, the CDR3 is TGTGCCAGCAGGCGGACTAGCGGGGTCACAGATACGCAGTATTTT. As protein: CASRRTSGVTDTQYF. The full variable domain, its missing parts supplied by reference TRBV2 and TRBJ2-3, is EPEVTQTPSHQVTQMGQEVILRCVPISNHLYFYWYRQILGQKVEFLVSFYNNEISEKSEIFDDQFSVERPDGSNFTLKIRSTKLEDSAMYFCASRRTSGVTDTQYFGPGTRLTVL.

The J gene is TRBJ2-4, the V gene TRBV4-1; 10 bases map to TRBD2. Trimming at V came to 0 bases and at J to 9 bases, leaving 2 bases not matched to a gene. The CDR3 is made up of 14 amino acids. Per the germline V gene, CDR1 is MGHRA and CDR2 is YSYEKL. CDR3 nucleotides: TGCGCCAGCAGCCAAGAAGCGGGGGGGCCCATTCAGTACTTC. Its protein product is CASSQEAGGPIQYF.

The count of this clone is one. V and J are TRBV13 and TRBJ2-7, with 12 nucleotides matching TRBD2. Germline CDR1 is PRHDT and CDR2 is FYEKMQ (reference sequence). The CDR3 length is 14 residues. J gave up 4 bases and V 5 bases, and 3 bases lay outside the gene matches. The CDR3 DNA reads TGTGCCAGCAGCCTCACTAGCGGGGGGTACGAGCAGTACTTC. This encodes CASSLTSGGYEQYF.

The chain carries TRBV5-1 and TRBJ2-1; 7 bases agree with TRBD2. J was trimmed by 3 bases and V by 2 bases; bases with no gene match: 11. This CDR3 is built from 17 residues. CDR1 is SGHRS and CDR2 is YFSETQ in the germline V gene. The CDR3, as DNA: TGCGCCAGCAGCTTTGTGCTCCTGGGACTAAACTACAATGAGCAGTTCTTC. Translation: CASSFVLLGLNYNEQFF.

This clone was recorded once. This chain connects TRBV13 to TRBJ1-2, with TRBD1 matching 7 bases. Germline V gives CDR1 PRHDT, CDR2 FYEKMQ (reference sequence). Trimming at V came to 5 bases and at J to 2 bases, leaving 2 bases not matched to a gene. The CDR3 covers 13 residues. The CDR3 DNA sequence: TGTGCCAGCAGCATGGGACAGAACTATGGCTACACCTTC. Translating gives CASSMGQNYGYTF.

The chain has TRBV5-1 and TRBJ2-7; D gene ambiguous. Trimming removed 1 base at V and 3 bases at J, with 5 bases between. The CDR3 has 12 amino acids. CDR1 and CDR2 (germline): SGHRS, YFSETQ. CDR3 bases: TGCGCCAGCAGCTTGACAAACTACGAGCAGTACTTC. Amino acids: CASSLTNYEQYF.

CDR3 bases: TGTGCCAGCAGTTACGCGGGGGGCTCCTACGAGCAGTACTTC. Residues: CASSYAGGSYEQYF. V usage is TRBV6-5 and J usage is TRBJ2-7, with TRBD2 identical over 8 bases. From germline, CDR1 is MNHEY and CDR2 SVGAGI. The CDR3 spans 14 residues. With 2 bases clipped from V and 0 bases from J, the junction kept 0 bases outside the gene matches.

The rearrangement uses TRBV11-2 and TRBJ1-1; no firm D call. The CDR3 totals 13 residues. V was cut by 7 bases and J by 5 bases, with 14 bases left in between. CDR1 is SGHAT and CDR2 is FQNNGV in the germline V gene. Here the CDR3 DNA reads TGTGCCAGCAAACTGGAGGTTAAGACTGAAGCTTTCTTT. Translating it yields CASKLEVKTEAFF.

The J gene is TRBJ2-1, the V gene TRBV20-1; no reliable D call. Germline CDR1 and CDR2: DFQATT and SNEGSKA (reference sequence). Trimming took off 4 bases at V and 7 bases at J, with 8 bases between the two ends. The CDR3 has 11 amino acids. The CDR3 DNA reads TGCAGTGCTACCTTCGTTAATGAGCAGTTCTTC. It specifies CSATFVNEQFF.

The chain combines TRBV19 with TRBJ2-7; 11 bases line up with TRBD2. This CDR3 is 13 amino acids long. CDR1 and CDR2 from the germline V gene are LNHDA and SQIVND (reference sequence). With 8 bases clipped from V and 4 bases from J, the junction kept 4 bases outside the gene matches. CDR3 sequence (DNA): TGTGCCAGTCGACTAGCGGGGACGTACGAGCAGTACTTC. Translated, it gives CASRLAGTYEQYF.

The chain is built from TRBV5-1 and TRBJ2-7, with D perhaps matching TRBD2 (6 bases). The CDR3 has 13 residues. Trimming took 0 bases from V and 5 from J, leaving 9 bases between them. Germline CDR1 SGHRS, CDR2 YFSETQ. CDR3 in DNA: TGCGCCAGCAGCTTGGGTCTAGCGAACGAGCAGTACTTC. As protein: CASSLGLANEQYF.

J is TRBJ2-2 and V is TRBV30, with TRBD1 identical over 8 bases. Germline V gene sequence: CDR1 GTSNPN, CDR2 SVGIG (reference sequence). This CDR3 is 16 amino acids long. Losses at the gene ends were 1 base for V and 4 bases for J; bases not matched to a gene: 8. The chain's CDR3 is CAWSDTDRGLTGELFF. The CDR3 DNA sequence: TGTGCCTGGAGTGATACCGACAGGGGACTCACCGGGGAGCTGTTTTTT.

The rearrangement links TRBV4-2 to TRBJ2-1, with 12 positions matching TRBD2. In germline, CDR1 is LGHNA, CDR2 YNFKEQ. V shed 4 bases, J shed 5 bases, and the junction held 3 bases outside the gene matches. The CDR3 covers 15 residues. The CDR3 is CASSPTSGGHNEQFF. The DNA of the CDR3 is TGTGCCAGCAGCCCCACTAGCGGGGGGCACAATGAGCAGTTCTTC.

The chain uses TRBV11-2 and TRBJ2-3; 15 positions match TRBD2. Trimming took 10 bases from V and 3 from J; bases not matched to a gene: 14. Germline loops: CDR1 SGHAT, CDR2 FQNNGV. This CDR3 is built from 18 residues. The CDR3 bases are TGTGCCATCGAGATCGGGACTAGCGGGGGGAAACCAACAGATACGCAGTATTTT. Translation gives CAIEIGTSGGKPTDTQYF.

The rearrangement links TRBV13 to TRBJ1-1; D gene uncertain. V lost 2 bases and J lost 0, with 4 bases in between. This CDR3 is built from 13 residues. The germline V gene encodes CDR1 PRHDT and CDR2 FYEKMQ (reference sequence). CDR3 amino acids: CASSLYLNTEAFF. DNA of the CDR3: TGTGCCAGCAGCTTATATTTGAACACTGAAGCTTTCTTT. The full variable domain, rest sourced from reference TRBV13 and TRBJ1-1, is AAGVIQSPRHLIKEKRETATLKCYPIPRHDTVYWYQQGPGQDPQFLISFYEKMQSDKGSIPDRFSAQQFSDYHSELNMSSLELGDSALYFCASSLYLNTEAFFGQGTRLTVV.

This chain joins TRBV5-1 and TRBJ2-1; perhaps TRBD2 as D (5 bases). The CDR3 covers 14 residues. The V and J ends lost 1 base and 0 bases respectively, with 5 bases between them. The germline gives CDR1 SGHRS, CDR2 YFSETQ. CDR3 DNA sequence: TGCGCCAGCAGCTTGACTAGCTCCTACAATGAGCAGTTCTTC. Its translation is CASSLTSSYNEQFF.

CDR3 sequence: CASSDVSGGAHEQFF. The DNA of the CDR3 is TGTGCCAGCAGCGATGTTAGCGGGGGGGCTCATGAGCAGTTCTTC. The chain employs TRBV9 and TRBJ2-1; 11 bases fit TRBD2. Germline V CDR1 and CDR2: SGDLS, YYNGEE. V gave up 3 bases and J gave up 8 bases; unmatched junction bases: 7. The CDR3 runs 15 residues. Full variable domain (remainder filled in from reference TRBV9 and TRBJ2-1): DSGVTQTPKHLITATGQRVTLRCSPRSGDLSVYWYQQSLDQGLQFLIQYYNGEERAKGNILERFSAQQFPDLHSELNLSSLELGDSALYFCASSDVSGGAHEQFFGPGTRLTVL.

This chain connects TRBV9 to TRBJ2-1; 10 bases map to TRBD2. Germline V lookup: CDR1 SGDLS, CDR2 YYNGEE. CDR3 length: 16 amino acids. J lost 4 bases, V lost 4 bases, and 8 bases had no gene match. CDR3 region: CASSTPAGGPYNEQFF. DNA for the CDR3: TGTGCCAGCAGCACCCCAGCGGGGGGGCCATACAATGAGCAGTTCTTC.

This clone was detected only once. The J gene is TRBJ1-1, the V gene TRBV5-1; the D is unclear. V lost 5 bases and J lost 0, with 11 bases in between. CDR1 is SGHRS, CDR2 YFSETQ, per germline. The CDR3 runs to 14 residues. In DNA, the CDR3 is TGCGCCAGCAGACCTAGGGAGATGAACACTGAAGCTTTCTTT. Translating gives CASRPREMNTEAFF.

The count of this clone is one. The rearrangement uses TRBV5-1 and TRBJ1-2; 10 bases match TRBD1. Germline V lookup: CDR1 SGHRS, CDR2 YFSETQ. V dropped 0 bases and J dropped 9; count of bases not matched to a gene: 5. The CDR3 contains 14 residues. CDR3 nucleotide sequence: TGCGCCAGCAGCTTGGAAGGACAGGGGGGAAGCTACACCTTC. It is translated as CASSLEGQGGSYTF.